A single sample is the source of the 32 T cell receptor beta chains below, sequenced in a study of Graves' ophthalmopathy and Graves' hyperthyroidism. Amplification targeted the TCR beta CDR3 regions, with RNA transcripts as the source material. Scientists carried out first-round RT-PCR using HTBI primers and then a second-round multiplex PCR. MiXCR, applied by TCRdb to the multiplex PCR reads, yields one record per CDR3 protein. In the table there are almost 750,000 distinct CDR3 sequences, around 40% of which are singletons. Source material: peripheral blood. These receptors were obtained from an adult man with Graves' ophthalmopathy.

This clonotype has only a few counts. The chain uses TRBV7-9 and TRBJ1-4, with 8 bases identical to TRBD1. V lost 4 bases to trimming and J lost 5 bases; unmatched junction nucleotides: 9. CDR1 is SEHNR, CDR2 FQNEAQ, per germline (reference sequence). CDR3 length: 16 residues. The CDR3 here is CASSSYPGTGNEKLFF. The DNA for the CDR3 is TGTGCCAGCAGCTCCTACCCCGGGACAGGAAATGAAAAACTGTTTTTT.

The rearrangement uses TRBV9 and TRBJ2-5, with a weak D call TRBD2 (7 bases). Per germline, CDR1 SGDLS and CDR2 YYNGEE. V lost 4 bases, J lost 4 bases, and 20 bases lay in between. This CDR3 region has 16 residues. The CDR3 coding sequence is TGTGCCAGCAGCCAAGTAGCTAGCGGAGGGGGAGAGACCCAGTACTTC. Translated: CASSQVASGGGETQYF.

This clonotype was counted only a few times. The CDR3 is CASALGSYMNTEAFF. The CDR3 DNA sequence: TGTGCCAGCGCCTTAGGGAGTTACATGAACACTGAAGCTTTCTTT. The V call is TRBV11-2, the J call TRBJ1-1; no definite D call. The CDR3 extends over 15 amino acids. The V gene lost 8 bases and the J gene lost 0 bases, with 16 bases spanning the gap. Germline V gives CDR1 SGHAT, CDR2 FQNNGV.

This clonotype was detected only once. V usage is TRBV20-1 and J usage is TRBJ2-3; no firm D call. CDR1 DFQATT and CDR2 SNEGSKA come from the germline V gene (reference sequence). V gave up 5 bases and J gave up 2 bases, with 5 bases separating them. The CDR3 has 11 residues. The CDR3 region has the DNA TGCAGTGCTGAATACACAGATACGCAGTATTTT. This gives the protein CSAEYTDTQYF.

Only a few counts were recorded for this clonotype. J is TRBJ1-5 and V is TRBV12-3 or TRBV12-4; 7 bases align to TRBD1. This CDR3 is 14 amino acids long. Unmatched junction bases numbered 8, after V lost 5 bases and J lost 7 bases. CDR3 nucleotide sequence: TGTGCCAGCAGTATCTACAGGGGCCAACAGCCCCAGCATTTT. Amino acids: CASSIYRGQQPQHF.

The CDR3 nucleotides are TGTGCCAGCAGCAGAGCGGGAGGGTGTGGTTCAGAGACCCAGTACTTC. Protein: CASSRAGGCGSETQYF. V is TRBV6-5 and J is TRBJ2-5, with 10 positions matching TRBD2. CDR3 length: 16 amino acids. Trimming took 6 bases from V and 4 from J; bases not matched to a gene: 11. Germline CDR1 is MNHEY and CDR2 is SVGAGI.

The chain has TRBV10-3 and TRBJ2-7, with D possibly TRBD2 on 5 matching bases. Germline V gene lookup returns CDR1 ENHRY and CDR2 SYGVKD. Trimming shortened V by 10 bases and J by 2 bases, and 12 bases separated the two germline ends. The CDR3 runs to 12 residues. The CDR3 DNA reads as TGTGCCAGCGGACTGGTAGCCTACGAGCAGTACTTC. This translates into CASGLVAYEQYF.

This chain joins TRBV24-1 and TRBJ1-5; no clear D. The CDR3 is 12 amino acids. V was clipped by 4 bases and J by 5 bases, with 5 bases between them. Germline CDR1 and CDR2: KGHDR and SFDVKD. The CDR3 spells CATSEAYQPQHF. The CDR3 DNA reads as TGTGCCACCAGTGAGGCGTATCAGCCCCAGCATTTT.

V gene TRBV7-2 combines with J gene TRBJ1-6; 7 bases agree with TRBD1. From germline, CDR1 is SGHTA and CDR2 FQGNSA. The CDR3 runs to 14 residues. V trimming: 6 bases; J trimming: 7 bases; junction bases outside the gene matches: 6. The CDR3 bases are TGTGCCAGCAGTGCAGGGGGTTGGAATTCACCCCTCCACTTT. It encodes CASSAGGWNSPLHF.

This clonotype was detected only a few times. The chain joins TRBV15 to TRBJ1-5; D ambiguous. The V end was cut by 4 bases, the J end by 6 bases, with 19 bases between. Germline lookup yields CDR1 LNHNV and CDR2 YYDKDF (reference sequence). The CDR3 contains 16 residues. The CDR3: CATSTTAGRLGQPQHF. CDR3 bases: TGTGCCACCAGCACGACGGCCGGGAGATTGGGTCAGCCCCAGCATTTT.

This clonotype was counted many times. The chain couples TRBV20-1 to TRBJ2-5, with 9 bases identical to TRBD2. CDR1 and CDR2 (germline): DFQATT, SNEGSKA (reference sequence). The length of the CDR3 is 14 residues. The trim removed 5 bases at V and 5 bases at J, leaving 9 bases unmatched. The CDR3 sequence: CSAGLAFKGETQYF. The CDR3 DNA reads as TGCAGTGCTGGACTAGCGTTCAAGGGGGAGACCCAGTACTTC.

The chain joins TRBV4-1 to TRBJ1-2, with 10 bases identical to TRBD1. Germline CDR1 is MGHRA and CDR2 is YSYEKL. V lost 1 base and J lost 8; bases outside the gene matches: 10. The length of the CDR3 is 16 residues. CDR3: CASSQVPGQGFGGYTF. The CDR3 bases are TGCGCCAGCAGCCAAGTTCCGGGACAGGGGTTTGGAGGCTACACCTTC.

The CDR3 here is CASSSAGALSYEQYF. In DNA, the CDR3 is TGTGCCAGCAGTTCAGCGGGGGCCCTCTCCTACGAGCAGTACTTC. The chain joins TRBV7-2 to TRBJ2-7; 8 bases are shared with TRBD2. This CDR3 comprises 15 residues. CDR1 and CDR2 (germline): SGHTA, FQGNSA. The ends lost 6 bases at V and 0 bases at J; junction bases unmatched: 7.

The chain combines TRBV20-1 with TRBJ1-6; D not certain. Per germline, CDR1 DFQATT and CDR2 SNEGSKA (reference sequence). The CDR3 runs to 14 residues. Trimming removed 3 bases at V and 4 bases at J, with 10 bases between. The CDR3 reads CSARGGRYNSPLHF. The CDR3 region has the DNA TGCAGTGCTAGGGGCGGCCGATATAATTCACCCCTCCACTTT.

There are many counts of this clonotype. This chain connects TRBV7-9 to TRBJ2-5; 9 bases are a match to TRBD1. Trimming removed 5 bases from V and 3 bases from J; junction bases left unmatched: 4. CDR3 size: 14 residues. Germline V gene sequence: CDR1 SEHNR, CDR2 FQNEAQ (reference sequence). The CDR3 loop reads CASSQQGAKETQYF. In DNA form, the CDR3 reads TGTGCCAGCAGCCAACAGGGGGCGAAAGAGACCCAGTACTTC.

The chain joins TRBV27 to TRBJ1-2; no definite D call. The CDR3 runs to 13 residues. Germline CDR1 reads MNHEY; CDR2 reads SMNVEV (reference sequence). Trimming took 2 bases from V and 5 from J, leaving 9 bases between them. The CDR3 spells CASSLGEGYGYTF. Written as DNA, the CDR3 is TGTGCCAGCAGTTTAGGGGAAGGGTATGGCTACACCTTC.

The chain has TRBV6-5 and TRBJ2-2; no firm D call. Germline V CDR1 and CDR2: MNHEY, SVGAGI. Trimming took off 3 bases at V and 3 bases at J, with 8 bases between the two ends. The CDR3 consists of 14 residues. The CDR3 coding sequence is TGTGCCAGCAGTTATACGGATTACACCGGGGAGCTGTTTTTT. Its protein product is CASSYTDYTGELFF.

In its sample, this clonotype was seen a few times. The chain recombines TRBV5-6 with TRBJ2-7; 7 nucleotides line up with TRBD1. J was trimmed by 6 bases and V by 5 bases; bases with no gene match: 11. CDR1 is SGHDT, CDR2 YYEEEE, per germline. This CDR3 is built from 14 residues. The CDR3 is CASSSATGLVEQYF. The CDR3 nucleotides are TGTGCCAGCAGTTCCGCGACAGGGTTGGTCGAGCAGTACTTC. Full variable domain (missing parts from reference TRBV5-6 and TRBJ2-7): DAGVTQSPTHLIKTRGQQVTLRCSPKSGHDTVSWYQQALGQGPQFIFQYYEEEERQRGNFPDRFSGHQFPNYSSELNVNALLLGDSALYLCASSSATGLVEQYFGPGTRLTVT.

Turning to this clonotype: An end of the junction differs from the germline gene, which may be a read error. The chain uses TRBV2 and TRBJ2-7; 9 bases are shared with TRBD1. Germline assignment: CDR1 SNHLY and CDR2 FYNNEI. This CDR3 region has 16 residues. CDR3 bases: TGCGCCAGCAGCCTATATGAGGGACAGGGAGGCTACGAGCAGTACTTC. It yields the protein CASSLYEGQGGYEQYF.

Remarks on this clonotype: Sequence at one end of the junction differs from germline and may be a read error. V is TRBV7-2 and J is TRBJ2-7; 11 bases align to TRBD1. The CDR3 extends over 14 amino acids. Germline loops: CDR1 SGHTA, CDR2 FQGNSA. CDR3: CASRGQGGSYERYF. For the CDR3, the DNA is TGTGCCAGCAGGGGACAGGGGGGCTCCTACGAGCGGTACTTC. The full variable domain, its missing parts supplied by reference TRBV7-2 and TRBJ2-7, is GAGVSQSPSNKVTEKGKDVELRCDPISGHTALYWYRQSLGQGLEFLIYFQGNSAPDKSGLPSDRFSAERTGGSVSTLTIQRTQQEDSAVYLCASRGQGGSYERYFGPGTRLTVT.

This clonotype was observed a handful of times. The rearrangement uses TRBV20-1 and TRBJ2-2; D is unresolved. Germline loops: CDR1 DFQATT, CDR2 SNEGSKA (reference sequence). The CDR3 has 12 residues. Between the trimmed V and J ends, which lost 0 bases and 4 bases, there was a span of 3 bases. The CDR3 coding sequence is TGCAGTGCTAGAGAGAGCACCGGGGAGCTGTTTTTT. Translation gives CSARESTGELFF.

At least ten counts were recorded for this clonotype. One junction end disagrees with the germline gene, perhaps due to a read error. The chain recombines TRBV10-3 with TRBJ1-6; 9 nucleotides agree with TRBD1. Germline V lookup: CDR1 ENHRY, CDR2 SYGVKD. The CDR3 consists of 15 residues. The DNA for the CDR3 is TGTGCCAGCAGTTACTCTGGGACAGGGAATTCACCCCTCCACTTT. Translating gives CASSYSGTGNSPLHF.

The chain combines TRBV29-1 with TRBJ1-2; no firm D call. Germline-derived CDR1 and CDR2 are SQVTM and ANQGSEA. The CDR3 is 10 amino acids. Trimming removed 3 bases at V and 7 bases at J, with 6 bases between. CDR3 sequence reads: CSVDLGGYTF. CDR3 nucleotide sequence: TGCAGCGTTGATCTGGGTGGCTACACCTTC.

The chain recombines TRBV29-1 with TRBJ1-2; D gene uncertain. Trimming removed 2 bases from V and 8 bases from J, with 15 bases in between. CDR1 is SQVTM and CDR2 is ANQGSEA in the germline V gene. The CDR3 spans 13 residues. The CDR3 spells CSVELNTGRGYTF. The CDR3 nucleotides are TGCAGCGTTGAACTCAATACTGGGAGAGGCTACACCTTC.

This chain joins TRBV2 and TRBJ1-1, with 7 bases lining up with TRBD1. The V and J ends lost 1 base and 1 base, in that order; junction bases with no gene match: 6. CDR1 is SNHLY and CDR2 is FYNNEI in the germline V gene. The CDR3 covers 16 residues. CDR3 in DNA: TGTGCCAGCAGTGAAGAGAGCAGACAGGGGAACACTGAAGCTTTCTTT. It encodes CASSEESRQGNTEAFF.

This clonotype occurred many times. The chain combines TRBV20-1 with TRBJ1-6; 7 positions agree with TRBD1. CDR3 length equals 14 residues. The ends lost 3 bases at V and 10 bases at J; junction bases unmatched: 9. The germline V gene encodes CDR1 DFQATT and CDR2 SNEGSKA (reference sequence). CDR3 protein: CSARGLTGPSPLHF. The CDR3 DNA sequence: TGCAGTGCTAGGGGTCTGACAGGGCCCTCACCCCTCCACTTT.

This clonotype is a singleton in its sample. V gene TRBV10-3 combines with J gene TRBJ1-2, with a tentative D call TRBD1 (6 bases). From germline, CDR1 is ENHRY and CDR2 SYGVKD. CDR3 size: 14 residues. V was cut by 7 bases and J by 5 bases, with 17 bases left in between. DNA for the CDR3: TGTGCCATCAAGAGAACAGGGCCCGGGTATGGCTACACCTTC. Amino acid sequence: CAIKRTGPGYGYTF.

This clonotype appeared a few times. V and J are TRBV6-5 and TRBJ1-1; no definite D call. The CDR3 covers 13 residues. V was trimmed by 10 bases and J by 5 bases, leaving 17 bases between them. Germline V CDR1 and CDR2: MNHEY, SVGAGI. CDR3 sequence (DNA): TGTGCCACAACGCCCGGGGTAGGAACTGAAGCTTTCTTT. Translated: CATTPGVGTEAFF.

The chain couples TRBV7-9 to TRBJ1-3, with a possible D match to TRBD1 (5 bases). CDR1 SEHNR and CDR2 FQNEAQ come from the germline V gene (reference sequence). This CDR3 has 16 amino acids. Trimming took off 2 bases at V and 0 bases at J, with 11 bases between the two ends. DNA for the CDR3: TGTGCCAGCAGCTTACCTGAGGGGACCTCTGGAAACACCATATATTTT. Translating it yields CASSLPEGTSGNTIYF.

This clonotype was counted a few times. This could be a read error, since a much larger clone is one nucleotide away. The chain joins TRBV25-1 to TRBJ1-1, with 7 bases matching TRBD1. Germline values: CDR1 MGHDK, CDR2 SYGVNS. The CDR3 runs 13 residues. The CDR3: CASLGGGITEASF. In nucleotides, the CDR3 is TGTGCCAGCCTGGGAGGGGGCATCACTGAAGCTTCCTTT.

The table lists this clonotype with a few counts. The CDR3 is CASRTDRGVQETQYF. The CDR3 nucleotides are TGTGCCAGCAGAACGGACAGGGGGGTCCAAGAGACCCAGTACTTC. This chain joins TRBV6-4 and TRBJ2-5, with TRBD1 matching 10 bases. CDR1 MRHNA and CDR2 SNTAGT come from the germline V gene. This CDR3 has 15 amino acids. J was trimmed by 1 base and V by 6 bases; bases with no gene match: 5.

The chain carries TRBV29-1 and TRBJ1-1; possibly TRBD1 for D (5 bases). V was pared by 7 bases and J by 7 bases, with 16 bases between. Germline lookup yields CDR1 SQVTM and CDR2 ANQGSEA. The CDR3 sequence is 12 residues long. CDR3 residues: CSAEGGVVEAFF. Written as DNA, the CDR3 is TGCAGCGCAGAGGGAGGGGTTGTTGAAGCTTTCTTT.